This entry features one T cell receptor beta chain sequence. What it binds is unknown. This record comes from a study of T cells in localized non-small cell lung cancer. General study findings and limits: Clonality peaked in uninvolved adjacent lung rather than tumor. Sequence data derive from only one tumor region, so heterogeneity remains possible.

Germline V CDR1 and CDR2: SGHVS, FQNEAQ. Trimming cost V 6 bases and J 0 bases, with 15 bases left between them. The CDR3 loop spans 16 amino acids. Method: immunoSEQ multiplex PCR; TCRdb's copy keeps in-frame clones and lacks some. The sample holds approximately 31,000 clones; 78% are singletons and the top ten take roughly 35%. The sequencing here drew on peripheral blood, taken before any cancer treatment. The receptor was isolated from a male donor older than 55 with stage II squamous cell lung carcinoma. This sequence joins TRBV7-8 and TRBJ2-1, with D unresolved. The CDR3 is CASRTTWSSSYNEQFF. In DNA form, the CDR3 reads TGTGCCAGCAGGACCACATGGAGTAGCTCCTACAATGAGCAGTTCTTC.